What follows are 23 T cell receptor beta chains derived from one specimen sequenced in a study of shared clonotypes between healthy human individuals. Using immunoSEQ multiplex PCR, the repertoire was profiled, and TCRdb retains in-frame clones only, with some absent. Of millions of clones listed, roughly 95% are singletons. The sample was naive CD4+ T cells sorted from blood. The subset was: CD45RA+ positively selected. These receptors came from a man aged 18 to 30 in good health.

Concerning this clone itself: Additional DNA sequences in this sample encode the identical CDR3. This sequence joins TRBV7-9 and TRBJ2-7; 8 bases match TRBD2. The germline gives CDR1 SEHNR, CDR2 FQNEAQ (reference sequence). The CDR3 totals 14 residues. The ends lost 3 bases at V and 3 bases at J; junction bases unmatched: 4. CDR3 region: CASSLAGGHYEQYF. CDR3 bases: TGTGCCAGCAGCTTGGCGGGGGGCCACTACGAGCAGTACTTC. The entire variable domain, with the rest obtained from reference TRBV7-9 and TRBJ2-7, is as follows: DTGVSQNPRHKITKRGQNVTFRCDPISEHNRLYWYRQTLGQGPEFLTYFQNEAQLEKSRLLSDRFSAERPKGSFSTLEIQRTEQGDSAMYLCASSLAGGHYEQYFGPGTRLTVT.

This chain connects TRBV11-2 to TRBJ1-4; possibly TRBD1 for D (5 bases). The V gene's germline CDR1 is SGHAT and CDR2 FQNNGV. Trimming took off 6 bases at V and 7 bases at J, with 12 bases between the two ends. The CDR3 extends over 13 amino acids. The CDR3 here is CASRPDRGEKLFF. CDR3 coding DNA: TGTGCCAGCAGGCCCGACAGAGGTGAAAAACTGTTTTTT.

This chain joins TRBV2 and TRBJ2-4; perhaps D is TRBD1 or TRBD2 (5 bases each). The germline V gene has CDR1 SNHLY and CDR2 FYNNEI. Trimming removed 0 bases from V and 16 bases from J, with 13 bases in between. The CDR3 length is 12 residues. DNA for the CDR3: TGTGCCAGCAGTGAAGCGGGGCGGGTAGGATACTTC. Translating gives CASSEAGRVGYF.

V and J are TRBV6-5 and TRBJ1-2; D is undetermined. Germline values: CDR1 MNHEY, CDR2 SVGAGI. The CDR3 extends over 11 amino acids. Between the trimmed V and J ends, which lost 4 bases and 7 bases, there was a span of 7 bases. The CDR3 nucleotides are TGTGCCAGCAGTTTCATTCTTGGCTACACCTTC. Translating it yields CASSFILGYTF.

The chain joins TRBV27 to TRBJ1-1, with unresolved D. This CDR3 spans 13 amino acids. Germline V gene sequence: CDR1 MNHEY, CDR2 SMNVEV (reference sequence). Trimming cost V 6 bases and J 3 bases, with 11 bases left between them. The CDR3 DNA sequence: TGTGCCAGCAGACTAGCCCCCGACACTGAAGCTTTCTTT. Residues: CASRLAPDTEAFF.

The chain uses TRBV9 and TRBJ1-4, with 9 bases lining up with TRBD1. CDR3 size: 18 residues. Looked up from germline, CDR1 is SGDLS and CDR2 is YYNGEE. The ends lost 2 bases at V and 0 bases at J; junction bases unmatched: 8. The CDR3 protein is CASSVGTGKVATNEKLFF. In DNA, the CDR3 is TGTGCCAGCAGCGTCGGGACAGGGAAAGTTGCAACTAATGAAAAACTGTTTTTT.

The J gene is TRBJ2-7, the V gene TRBV5-4, with TRBD1 matching over 8 bases. The CDR3 runs 16 residues. Per the germline V gene, CDR1 is SGHNT and CDR2 is YYREEE (reference sequence). V was pared by 4 bases and J by 2 bases, with 11 bases of the junction left unmatched. CDR3 sequence (DNA): TGTGCCAGCAGCCCGGAGTCGACAGGGGAGGCCTACGAGCAGTACTTC. It codes for CASSPESTGEAYEQYF.

This chain uses TRBV27 with TRBJ2-7; 7 bases agree with TRBD2. The V and J ends lost 2 bases and 0 bases, in that order; junction bases with no gene match: 4. The CDR3 has 15 amino acids. Germline V CDR1 and CDR2: MNHEY, SMNVEV (reference sequence). The CDR3 region is CASSLRRGFSYEQYF. The CDR3 DNA is TGTGCCAGCAGTTTACGGCGGGGGTTCTCCTACGAGCAGTACTTC.

The chain is built from TRBV28 and TRBJ1-4, with 7 bases fitting TRBD1. Germline trimming cut 6 bases from V and 4 bases from J; bases unmatched to any gene: 8. CDR3 length equals 15 residues. Germline values: CDR1 MDHEN, CDR2 SYDVKM. The CDR3 reads CASSTRDSFNEKLFF. CDR3 DNA sequence: TGTGCCAGCAGCACGAGGGACAGTTTTAATGAAAAACTGTTTTTT.

This sequence joins TRBV5-6 and TRBJ2-7; D is possibly TRBD1 (6 bases). V shed 0 bases and J shed 7 bases, with 11 bases lying between them. The CDR3 has 13 residues. The germline CDR1 and CDR2 sequences are SGHDT and YYEEEE. The CDR3 loop is CASSLASGVEQYF. CDR3 nucleotide sequence: TGTGCCAGCAGCTTGGCGTCAGGGGTAGAGCAGTACTTC. The full variable domain, in which reference TRBV5-6 and TRBJ2-7 provide the parts outside the CDR3, is DAGVTQSPTHLIKTRGQQVTLRCSPKSGHDTVSWYQQALGQGPQFIFQYYEEEERQRGNFPDRFSGHQFPNYSSELNVNALLLGDSALYLCASSLASGVEQYFGPGTRLTVT.

The chain uses TRBV10-3 and TRBJ1-1; perhaps TRBD1 as D (5 bases). In germline, CDR1 is ENHRY, CDR2 SYGVKD. V dropped 6 bases and J dropped 4 bases, with 12 bases sitting between them. The CDR3 length is 13 residues. CDR3 bases: TGTGCCATCAGGCAGGGAGAGGTCACTGAAGCTTTCTTT. Translation gives CAIRQGEVTEAFF.

On this clone itself: This CDR3 is also generated by other DNA sequences in the sample. The CDR3 nucleotides are TGTGCCAGCAGTGCGCTTAACACCGGGGAGCTGTTTTTT. Amino acids: CASSALNTGELFF. V is TRBV25-1 and J is TRBJ2-2; D gene uncertain. Germline lookup yields CDR1 MGHDK and CDR2 SYGVNS. V was shortened by 4 bases and J by 2 bases, with 5 bases between the two germline ends. The CDR3 is 13 amino acids.

The genes are TRBV2 and TRBJ2-5; weak D call: TRBD1 (5 bases). Trimming cost V 4 bases and J 1 base, with 10 bases left between them. CDR1 and CDR2 (germline): SNHLY, FYNNEI. The CDR3 contains 14 residues. Here the CDR3 reads CASSAQVIQETQYF. CDR3 DNA sequence: TGTGCCAGCAGTGCACAGGTAATCCAAGAGACCCAGTACTTC. Together with reference TRBV2 and TRBJ2-5, the CDR3 gives the full variable domain: EPEVTQTPSHQVTQMGQEVILRCVPISNHLYFYWYRQILGQKVEFLVSFYNNEISEKSEIFDDQFSVERPDGSNFTLKIRSTKLEDSAMYFCASSAQVIQETQYFGPGTRLLVL.

Worth noting for this clone: The same CDR3 is also encoded by other DNA sequences in this sample. The rearrangement joins TRBV5-1 to TRBJ1-4, with D perhaps TRBD1 (6 bases). In germline, CDR1 is SGHRS, CDR2 YFSETQ. The CDR3 consists of 14 residues. With 4 bases removed from V and 0 bases from J, the gap between germline ends came to 7 bases. The CDR3 loop is CASSRGATNEKLFF. The CDR3 DNA sequence: TGCGCCAGCAGCAGGGGGGCAACTAATGAAAAACTGTTTTTT.

This clone was observed a few times. J is TRBJ1-5 and V is TRBV7-8; no firm D call. The CDR3 loop spans 13 amino acids. Trimming removed 3 bases at V and 7 bases at J, with 10 bases between. Germline-derived CDR1 and CDR2 are SGHVS and FQNEAQ. CDR3 residues: CASSFGSRQPQHF. The CDR3 nucleotides are TGTGCCAGCAGCTTCGGCAGTAGGCAGCCCCAGCATTTT. Using reference TRBV7-8 and TRBJ1-5 for the parts outside the CDR3, the full variable domain is GAGVSQSPRYKVAKRGQDVALRCDPISGHVSLFWYQQALGQGPEFLTYFQNEAQLDKSGLPSDRFFAERPEGSVSTLKIQRTQQEDSAVYLCASSFGSRQPQHFGDGTRLSIL.

V gene TRBV5-1 combines with J gene TRBJ2-2, with D possibly called TRBD1 or TRBD2 (5 bases each). The V end lost 1 base, the J end lost 0 bases, and 10 bases lay between the germline ends. CDR1 and CDR2 (germline): SGHRS, YFSETQ. The CDR3 length is 16 residues. In DNA, the CDR3 is TGCGCCAGCAGCTTGCAGGGACCCCCGAACACCGGGGAGCTGTTTTTT. Encoded protein: CASSLQGPPNTGELFF.

This clone was seen once. The CDR3 region is CASSPPGSGVRGKETQYF. The CDR3 DNA follows: TGTGCCAGCAGTCCCCCCGGCTCGGGGGTTCGGGGCAAAGAGACCCAGTACTTC. The rearrangement uses TRBV28 and TRBJ2-5; weak D call: TRBD2 (6 bases). CDR1 is MDHEN, CDR2 SYDVKM, per germline. The CDR3 consists of 18 residues. Deletions cut 5 bases from V and 3 bases from J, with 25 bases between.

A single count supports this clone. The genes are TRBV5-1 and TRBJ1-4; D is possibly TRBD1 (5 bases). The CDR3 loop spans 14 amino acids. V was pared by 0 bases and J by 6 bases, with 9 bases between. Germline assignment: CDR1 SGHRS and CDR2 YFSETQ. This CDR3 reads CASSLVRDDEKLFF. In DNA, the CDR3 is TGCGCCAGCAGCTTGGTCAGGGATGATGAAAAACTGTTTTTT.

Comment on this clone: Within the sample, other DNA sequences also encode this same CDR3. The chain recombines TRBV15 with TRBJ2-5, with D unresolved. Trimming took 0 bases from V and 5 from J, leaving 7 bases between them. The CDR3 contains 13 residues. Germline V gene data show CDR1 as LNHNV and CDR2 as YYDKDF (reference sequence). This chain's CDR3 is CATSRDMGETQYF. The CDR3, as DNA: TGTGCCACCAGCAGAGATATGGGGGAGACCCAGTACTTC.

CDR3 amino acids: CASSSRQGRGQPQHF. The CDR3 DNA is TGTGCCAGTAGTTCCAGACAGGGGAGAGGTCAGCCCCAGCATTTT. V usage is TRBV19 and J usage is TRBJ1-5; 8 bases are a match to TRBD1. This CDR3 is built from 15 residues. Unmatched junction bases numbered 9, after V lost 5 bases and J lost 6 bases. Germline CDR1 is LNHDA and CDR2 is SQIVND (reference sequence).

V gene TRBV19 combines with J gene TRBJ2-5, with TRBD1 identical over 9 bases. V dropped 6 bases and J dropped 0; count of bases not matched to a gene: 5. The CDR3 is 15 amino acids. CDR1 and CDR2 from the germline V gene are LNHDA and SQIVND (reference sequence). DNA for the CDR3: TGTGCCAGTAGCTATGGGGACAGGGACCAAGAGACCCAGTACTTC. It encodes CASSYGDRDQETQYF.

The genes are TRBV11-2 and TRBJ2-6; no reliable D call. This CDR3 spans 15 amino acids. The V gene's germline CDR1 is SGHAT and CDR2 FQNNGV. V lost 1 base and J lost 3, with 7 bases in between. This CDR3 is CASSLVPDGANVLTF. The CDR3 DNA reads TGTGCCAGCAGCTTAGTCCCGGATGGGGCCAACGTCCTGACTTTC.

The CDR3 nucleotides are TGCAGCGTTGAAGGTCCCGGGACAGGGGGTTACAATGAGCAGTTCTTC. As protein: CSVEGPGTGGYNEQFF. The chain is built from TRBV29-1 and TRBJ2-1, with TRBD1 matching over 11 bases. CDR3 length: 16 residues. CDR1 is SQVTM, CDR2 ANQGSEA, per germline. Germline trimming cut 1 base from V and 4 bases from J; bases unmatched to any gene: 6.